The 27 T cell receptor beta chains below were found in one sample sequenced in a study of T cell responses to AZD1222 COVID-19 vaccine. TCRdb's table, derived via immunoSEQ multiplex PCR, lists solely in-frame clones and lacks some. The table lists 80,000 or so clones, around 89% of them singletons. Here the sequenced sample was peripheral blood, taken on day 0 of AZD1222 vaccination. All receptors come from an adult in good health.

This chain links TRBV19 with TRBJ1-2; D may be TRBD1 (5 bases). Germline V gene lookup returns CDR1 LNHDA and CDR2 SQIVND (reference sequence). CDR3 length: 15 residues. The V end lost 3 bases, the J end lost 4 bases, and 15 bases lay between the germline ends. The CDR3 nucleotides are TGTGCCAGTAGTATGGGGCCGGGAGGCAGCTATGGCTACACCTTC. It codes for CASSMGPGGSYGYTF.

The chain is built from TRBV30 and TRBJ1-1; maybe TRBD1 (6 bases). CDR3 length equals 13 residues. The V gene's germline CDR1 is GTSNPN and CDR2 SVGIG (reference sequence). Trimming removed 2 bases at V and 2 bases at J, with 9 bases between. The CDR3 loop reads CAWSLGANTEAFF. CDR3 in DNA: TGTGCCTGGAGTTTGGGGGCCAACACTGAAGCTTTCTTT. Using reference TRBV30 and TRBJ1-1 for the parts outside the CDR3, the full variable domain is SQTIHQWPATLVQPVGSPLSLECTVEGTSNPNLYWYRQAAGRGLQLLFYSVGIGQISSEVPQNLSASRPQDRQFILSSKKLLLSDSGFYLCAWSLGANTEAFFGQGTRLTVV.

The V call is TRBV6-4, the J call TRBJ1-6; TRBD1 matches 8 bases. V dropped 3 bases and J dropped 7; count of bases not matched to a gene: 5. The CDR3 length is 15 residues. From germline, CDR1 is MRHNA and CDR2 SNTAGT. CDR3 nucleotide sequence: TGTGCCAGCAGTGATGGGACAGGCCGAAATTCACCCCTCCACTTT. It translates to CASSDGTGRNSPLHF.

The chain links TRBV19 to TRBJ2-1, with a weak D call TRBD1 (5 bases). This CDR3 region has 13 residues. The germline V gene encodes CDR1 LNHDA and CDR2 SQIVND (reference sequence). V lost 3 bases and J lost 10, with 13 bases in between. CDR3 coding DNA: TGTGCCAGTAGTATTCAGCAGGGTCACGAGCAGTTCTTC. Protein product: CASSIQQGHEQFF.

This chain connects TRBV6-5 to TRBJ1-2, with 7 nucleotides matching TRBD1. In germline, CDR1 is MNHEY, CDR2 SVGAGI. The CDR3 has 14 residues. The junction had 3 bases not matched to a gene; V was cut back by 0 bases and J by 5 bases. The CDR3 spells CASSYSSGGYGYTF. CDR3 sequence (DNA): TGTGCCAGCAGTTACTCGTCAGGGGGTTATGGCTACACCTTC.

The genes are TRBV19 and TRBJ1-5; tentative D call: TRBD1 (6 bases). Trimming took 3 bases from V and 6 from J, leaving 15 bases between them. The CDR3 contains 15 residues. From germline, CDR1 is LNHDA and CDR2 SQIVND (reference sequence). In nucleotides, the CDR3 is TGTGCCAGTAGTATTATGGGTATACAGGGTCAGCCCCAGCATTTT. Encoded protein: CASSIMGIQGQPQHF.

The chain combines TRBV2 with TRBJ2-1, with D maybe TRBD1 (6 bases). Germline CDR1 and CDR2: SNHLY and FYNNEI. V shed 6 bases and J shed 5 bases, with 11 bases lying between them. The CDR3 covers 13 residues. The CDR3 region is CASRQGQHNEQFF. The CDR3 nucleotides read TGTGCCAGCAGACAGGGTCAGCACAATGAGCAGTTCTTC.

This chain links TRBV11-1 with TRBJ1-5; D is unclear. Germline V gene lookup returns CDR1 SGHAT and CDR2 FQDESV (reference sequence). The length of the CDR3 is 8 residues. The CDR3 DNA follows: TGTCCCTATCAGCCCCAGCATTTT. Translated: CPYQPQHF. Full variable domain (remainder filled in from reference TRBV11-1 and TRBJ1-5): EAEVAQSPRYKITEKSQAVAFWCDPISGHATLYWYRQILGQGPELLVQFQDESVVDDSQLPKDRFSAERLKGVDSTLKIQPAELGDSAMYLCPYQPQHFGDGTRLSIL.

This clone was seen more than once but under ten times. J is TRBJ1-2 and V is TRBV27, with 8 bases fitting TRBD1. Germline V lookup: CDR1 MNHEY, CDR2 SMNVEV (reference sequence). Trimming removed 5 bases from V and 8 bases from J; junction bases left unmatched: 7. The CDR3 contains 13 residues. CDR3 in amino acids: CASSDRGLDGYTF. The CDR3 bases are TGTGCCAGCAGTGACAGGGGTCTGGACGGCTACACCTTC.

This chain links TRBV7-9 with TRBJ1-1; no reliable D call. The CDR3 spans 14 residues. In germline, CDR1 is SEHNR, CDR2 FQNEAQ (reference sequence). V shed 1 base and J shed 6 bases, with 12 bases lying between them. This CDR3 is CASSLGDTRAEAFF. CDR3 coding DNA: TGTGCCAGCAGCTTAGGAGACACGAGGGCTGAAGCTTTCTTT.

This sequence joins TRBV7-2 and TRBJ1-4; the D gene is possibly TRBD1 (6 bases). The CDR3 is 15 amino acids. The germline CDR1 and CDR2 sequences are SGHTA and FQGNSA. With 5 bases removed from V and 8 bases from J, the gap between germline ends came to 18 bases. CDR3 DNA sequence: TGTGCCAGCAGCCCCTCGGCAACAAGGGGGGAAAAACTGTTTTTT. Protein: CASSPSATRGEKLFF.

This chain connects TRBV19 to TRBJ2-1; D perhaps matches TRBD2 (7 bases). CDR1 LNHDA and CDR2 SQIVND come from the germline V gene (reference sequence). V was pared by 2 bases and J by 10 bases, with 15 bases between. The CDR3 contains 14 residues. This chain's CDR3 is CASSILGGGGEQFF. For the CDR3, the DNA is TGTGCCAGTAGTATACTAGGAGGGGGGGGCGAGCAGTTCTTC.

V gene TRBV12-5 combines with J gene TRBJ2-7; TRBD1 agrees at 8 bases. The length of the CDR3 is 17 residues. Germline lookup yields CDR1 LGHNT and CDR2 FRNRAP. J gave up 4 bases and V 6 bases, and 17 bases lay outside the gene matches. The CDR3 region has the DNA TGTGCTAGTGGATGGGGATCCCGGGGCAGGGGGCTGTACGAGCAGTACTTC. The encoded protein is CASGWGSRGRGLYEQYF.

This clone has only one observation. This sequence joins TRBV7-9 and TRBJ2-3; tentatively, D is TRBD1 (7 bases). Trimming left V 5 bases short and J 4 bases short, with 16 bases between. The germline CDR1 and CDR2 sequences are SEHNR and FQNEAQ (reference sequence). This CDR3 comprises 15 residues. The CDR3 coding sequence is TGTGCCAGCAGCCCCGTGACCAGGGGGGCAGATACGCAGTATTTT. Amino acid sequence: CASSPVTRGADTQYF.

V usage is TRBV27 and J usage is TRBJ2-5; D not certain. The CDR3 length is 13 residues. Per the germline V gene, CDR1 is MNHEY and CDR2 is SMNVEV (reference sequence). Trimming cost V 9 bases and J 4 bases, with 15 bases left between them. The CDR3 coding sequence is TGTGCCAGTGAGTCCAGTCTTGGAGAGACCCAGTACTTC. Protein sequence: CASESSLGETQYF.

The chain joins TRBV12-3 or TRBV12-4 to TRBJ1-2; the D is unclear. The CDR3 covers 13 residues. Trimming left V 0 bases short and J 5 bases short, with 7 bases between. The CDR3 DNA sequence: TGTGCCAGCAGTTTAGCCGGTGGGTATGGCTACACCTTC. It encodes CASSLAGGYGYTF.

Turning to this clone: Relative to the germline gene, one junction end is altered; a read error may explain this. J is TRBJ1-5 and V is TRBV3-1 (or the pseudogene TRBV3-2); tentative D call: TRBD1 (5 bases). CDR3 size: 14 residues. Germline assignment: CDR1 LGHDT and CDR2 YNNKEL (reference sequence). Written as DNA, the CDR3 is TGTGCCAGCACCCAAGGGGCTGGCAATCAGCCCCAGCATTTT. It encodes CASTQGAGNQPQHF.

Only a few counts were recorded for this clone. V is TRBV14 and J is TRBJ2-1, with D possibly being TRBD1 (6 bases). Germline values: CDR1 SGHDN, CDR2 FVKESK. The V end was cut by 4 bases, the J end by 5 bases, with 15 bases between. This CDR3 has 15 residues. The CDR3 here is CASSLDRLSNNEQFF. In DNA form, the CDR3 reads TGTGCCAGCAGCCTAGACAGGTTGTCGAACAATGAGCAGTTCTTC.

The V and J genes are TRBV6-1 and TRBJ2-3; D is uncertain. Germline V gene lookup returns CDR1 MNHNS and CDR2 SASEGT. The CDR3 consists of 16 residues. V was pared by 3 bases and J by 7 bases, with 20 bases between. The CDR3 is CASSDILKKESNTQYF. The CDR3 region has the DNA TGTGCCAGCAGTGACATACTAAAGAAGGAGTCAAATACGCAGTATTTT.

The gene calls are TRBV28 and TRBJ1-3; D unresolved. The CDR3 sequence is 14 residues long. The germline gives CDR1 MDHEN, CDR2 SYDVKM. Trimming stripped 3 bases from V and 0 bases from J, with 6 bases between. This CDR3 reads CASSFALSGNTIYF. Written as DNA, the CDR3 is TGTGCCAGCAGTTTTGCTCTCTCTGGAAACACCATATATTTT. Looking up the rest from reference TRBV28 and TRBJ1-3 gives the full variable domain: DVKVTQSSRYLVKRTGEKVFLECVQDMDHENMFWYRQDPGLGLRLIYFSYDVKMKEKGDIPEGYSVSREKKERFSLILESASTNQTSMYLCASSFALSGNTIYFGEGSWLTVV.

This chain links TRBV6-1 with TRBJ1-2; TRBD1 agrees at 7 bases. Losses at the gene ends were 0 bases for V and 4 bases for J; bases not matched to a gene: 5. This CDR3 has 15 residues. Germline V lookup: CDR1 MNHNS, CDR2 SASEGT. CDR3: CASSEALPGGYGYTF. The DNA for the CDR3 is TGTGCCAGCAGTGAAGCGCTTCCAGGGGGCTATGGCTACACCTTC.

This rearrangement joins TRBV29-1 to TRBJ1-2, with D possibly matching TRBD1 (5 bases). V dropped 2 bases and J dropped 2 bases, with 9 bases sitting between them. The germline CDR1 and CDR2 sequences are SQVTM and ANQGSEA. The CDR3 extends over 13 amino acids. The CDR3 spells CSVEWGTNYGYTF. For the CDR3, the DNA is TGCAGCGTTGAATGGGGCACGAACTATGGCTACACCTTC. The full variable domain, rest sourced from reference TRBV29-1 and TRBJ1-2, is SAVISQKPSRDICQRGTSLTIQCQVDSQVTMMFWYRQQPGQSLTLIATANQGSEATYESGFVIDKFPISRPNLTFSTLTVSNMSPEDSSIYLCSVEWGTNYGYTFGSGTRLTVV.

The rearrangement uses TRBV10-3 and TRBJ1-2, with D perhaps matching TRBD1 (5 bases). The germline V gene encodes CDR1 ENHRY and CDR2 SYGVKD. Deletions cut 6 bases from V and 7 bases from J, with 18 bases between. The CDR3 runs 14 residues. The CDR3 loop is CAIRGMGQGFGYTF. As DNA, the CDR3 is TGTGCCATCAGGGGAATGGGGCAGGGATTTGGCTACACCTTC.

This chain connects TRBV18 to TRBJ2-3; TRBD2 matches 8 bases. CDR1 and CDR2 from the germline V gene are KGHSH and LQKENI. J was trimmed by 5 bases and V by 1 base; bases with no gene match: 11. CDR3 length: 17 residues. CDR3 residues: CASSPLVVAGMGDTQYF. The CDR3 coding sequence is TGTGCCAGCTCACCACTCGTGGTAGCGGGGATGGGAGATACGCAGTATTTT.

V is TRBV5-1 and J is TRBJ2-4; D might be TRBD1 (5 bases). Trimming cost V 0 bases and J 0 bases, with 7 bases left between them. This CDR3 spans 15 amino acids. Germline CDR1 is SGHRS and CDR2 is YFSETQ. CDR3 DNA: TGCGCCAGCAGCTTGGTCCAGGGAGCCAAAAACATTCAGTACTTC. Its translation is CASSLVQGAKNIQYF.

This clone was found a few times. V and J are TRBV19 and TRBJ1-1; D may be TRBD1 (5 bases). The CDR3 has 16 residues. Trimming removed 4 bases from V and 5 bases from J, with 20 bases in between. Germline V CDR1 and CDR2: LNHDA, SQIVND (reference sequence). CDR3 DNA: TGTGCCAGTAGTACCCCGGGCAGCCCCACAGGTACTGAAGCTTTCTTT. Its protein is CASSTPGSPTGTEAFF.

The chain couples TRBV4-3 to TRBJ2-1; weak D call: TRBD1 (5 bases). CDR3 size: 16 residues. V lost 4 bases, J lost 2 bases, and 15 bases lay in between. CDR1 and CDR2 (germline): LGHNA, YSLEER. CDR3 protein: CASSLQGYSAYNEQFF. The CDR3 nucleotides read TGCGCCAGCAGCCTCCAGGGCTATTCCGCCTACAATGAGCAGTTCTTC.